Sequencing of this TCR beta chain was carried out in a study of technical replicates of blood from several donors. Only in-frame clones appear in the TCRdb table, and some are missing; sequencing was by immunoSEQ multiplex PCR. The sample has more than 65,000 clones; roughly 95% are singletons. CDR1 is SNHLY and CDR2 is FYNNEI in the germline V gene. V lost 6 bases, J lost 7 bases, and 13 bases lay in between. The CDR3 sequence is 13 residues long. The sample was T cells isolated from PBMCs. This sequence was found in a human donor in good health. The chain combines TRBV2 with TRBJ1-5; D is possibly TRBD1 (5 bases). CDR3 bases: TGTGCCAGCAGGGCCAAGGGGTACCAGCCCCAGCATTTT. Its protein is CASRAKGYQPQHF. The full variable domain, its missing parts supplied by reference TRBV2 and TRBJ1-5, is EPEVTQTPSHQVTQMGQEVILRCVPISNHLYFYWYRQILGQKVEFLVSFYNNEISEKSEIFDDQFSVERPDGSNFTLKIRSTKLEDSAMYFCASRAKGYQPQHFGDGTRLSIL.